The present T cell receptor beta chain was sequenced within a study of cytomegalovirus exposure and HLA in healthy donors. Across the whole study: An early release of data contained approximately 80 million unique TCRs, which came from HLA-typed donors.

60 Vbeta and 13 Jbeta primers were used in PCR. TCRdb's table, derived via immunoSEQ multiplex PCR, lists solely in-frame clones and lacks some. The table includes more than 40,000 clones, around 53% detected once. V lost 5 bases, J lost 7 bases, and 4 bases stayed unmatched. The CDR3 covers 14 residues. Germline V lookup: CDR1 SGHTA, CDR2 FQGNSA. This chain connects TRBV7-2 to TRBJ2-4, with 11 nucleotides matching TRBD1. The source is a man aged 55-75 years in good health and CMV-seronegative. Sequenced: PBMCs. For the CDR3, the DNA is TGTGCCAGCAGCCTTAGGGACAGGGGGAACATTCAGTACTTC. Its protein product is CASSLRDRGNIQYF.